This TCR beta chain was recorded in a study of breast tumors, draining lymph nodes, adjacent tissues. This clonotype was observed at least ten times. Its specificity is unknown. This CDR3 is built from 15 residues. Germline V lookup: CDR1 LGHDT, CDR2 YNNKEL (reference sequence). V gave up 0 bases and J gave up 6 bases, with 15 bases separating them. The study, taken as a whole, reports: Tumor TCR diversity was below lymph nodes but above nontumor tissue. Luminal-like breast cancer showed significantly greater tumor-nontumor repertoire similarity than basal-like breast cancer did. Most tumor T cells seemingly derive from lymph node, then expand in tumor.

Axillary draining lymph nodes of breast cancer patients supplied the node samples. TCRdb called the multiplex PCR reads again in MiXCR, with one record for every CDR3 protein. Of 80,000 to 130,000 distinct CDR3 sequences in the sample, 21% were seen once. The sample comprised axillary lymph node tissue. This TCR derives from a female donor with breast cancer. Some clones in this sample may be carry-over from other donors' samples. V gene TRBV3-1 combines with J gene TRBJ2-7; D gene uncertain. As DNA, the CDR3 is TGTGCCAGCAGCCAAGAGGCAACCCTTTCCCGCGAGCAGTACTTC. It encodes CASSQEATLSREQYF.